This TCR beta chain originates from a study of T cells in Graves' hyperthyroidism and ophthalmopathy. Study results and caveats: Blood samples included most of the expanded thyroid clonotypes exceeding 0.001.

This clonotype has at least ten counts. Its cognate antigen is unknown. Amplified TCR beta CDR3 regions came from RNA transcripts. Primed by the HTBI set, a first-round RT-PCR was run on the TCR CDR3. MiXCR, applied by TCRdb to the multiplex PCR reads, yields one record per CDR3 protein. The table has approximately 480,000 distinct CDR3 sequences, about a fifth seen once. This CDR3 has 14 amino acids. The V end was cut by 5 bases, the J end by 4 bases, with 12 bases between. CDR1 is LNHDA and CDR2 is SQIVND in the germline V gene (reference sequence). The V and J genes are TRBV19 and TRBJ1-5, with D perhaps matching TRBD1 (6 bases). The specimen was blood. The TCR originated in a young man with Graves' hyperthyroidism. DNA of the CDR3: TGTGCCAGTAGTCCGGGGACACCGAATCAGCCCCAGCATTTT. Protein product: CASSPGTPNQPQHF.